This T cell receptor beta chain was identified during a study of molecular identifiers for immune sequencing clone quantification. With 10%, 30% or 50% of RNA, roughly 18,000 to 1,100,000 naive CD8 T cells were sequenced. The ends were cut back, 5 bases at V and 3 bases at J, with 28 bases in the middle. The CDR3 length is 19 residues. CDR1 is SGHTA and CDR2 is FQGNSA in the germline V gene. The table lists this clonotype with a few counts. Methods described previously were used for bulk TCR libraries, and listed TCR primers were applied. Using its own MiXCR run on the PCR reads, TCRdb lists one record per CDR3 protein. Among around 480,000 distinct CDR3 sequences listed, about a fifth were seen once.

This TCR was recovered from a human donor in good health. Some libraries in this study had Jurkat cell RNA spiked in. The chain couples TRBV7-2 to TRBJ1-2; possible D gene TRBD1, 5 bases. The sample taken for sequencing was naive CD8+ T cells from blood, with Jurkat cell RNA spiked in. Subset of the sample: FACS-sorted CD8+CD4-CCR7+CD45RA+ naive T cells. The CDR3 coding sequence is TGTGCCAGCAGCCCCCGATGGGCACAGGTAGTGGGTCAGGACTATGGCTACACCTTC. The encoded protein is CASSPRWAQVVGQDYGYTF.